The 22 T cell receptor beta chains below come from one sample, sequenced in a study of vaccination and CD4 T cells after COVID-19 (dated by TCRdb to between 2020 and 2023). The intended sense of this specimen's treatment or condition label: approximately 9-day PBMC culture with coronavirus spike peptide pools or control peptides (ViraFEST assay). Their antigens are not known. The library was generated by PCR. Instrument used: Illumina iSeq 100. TCR sequencing of DNA from cultured CD4+ T cells used the Oncomine TCR Beta short-read assay at the Johns Hopkins FTIC core. TCRdb ran its own pipeline on the public reads, namely fastp trimming at Q25 and MiXCR clone calling, and kept in-frame beta chains. Each entry merges the rows of one CDR3 protein and shows their most common DNA and genes. The sample table contains about 7,300 distinct CDR3 sequences; only one count was recorded for less than 60% of them. Roughly 35% of the sample lies in the top ten.

The sample taken for sequencing was CD4+ T cells from blood, cultured in vitro. The receptor source for this set is a human donor who had recovered from COVID-19.

This clonotype appeared once. This chain uses TRBV29-1 with TRBJ2-7; D not certain. The CDR3 runs 11 residues. Trimming removed 7 bases at V and 4 bases at J, with 11 bases between. Germline V gene sequence: CDR1 SQVTM, CDR2 ANQGSEA. The CDR3 nucleotides read TGCAGCGCTCAAAAGGAGTACGAGCAGTACTTC. Protein: CSAQKEYEQYF.

This clonotype was picked up one time. The V and J genes are TRBV12-3 or TRBV12-4 and TRBJ1-6; D is unresolved. The CDR3 runs 14 residues. The germline V and J ends were trimmed by 6 bases and 0 bases, with 6 bases remaining between them. CDR3 nucleotides: TGTGCCAGCAGGCCGAGCTCCTATAATTCACCCCTCCACTTT. This sequence encodes CASRPSSYNSPLHF.

This clonotype has just a few counts. The chain carries TRBV6-2 or TRBV6-3 and TRBJ1-1; D may be TRBD1 (6 bases). Germline loops: CDR1 MNHEY, CDR2 SVGEGT. The CDR3 contains 15 residues. V shed 5 bases and J shed 5 bases, with 18 bases lying between them. CDR3 sequence: CASSRPRGGRTEAFF. The CDR3 DNA reads as TGTGCCAGCAGTCGGCCGAGGGGGGGTCGGACTGAAGCTTTCTTT.

This clonotype occurred a few times. V is TRBV2 and J is TRBJ2-1; TRBD2 matches at 10 bases. After removal of 4 bases from V and 6 bases from J, the junction contained 9 bases not matched to a gene. The CDR3 covers 16 residues. CDR1 SNHLY and CDR2 FYNNEI come from the germline V gene. CDR3 coding DNA: TGTGCCAGCAGTGCTACCCCAGCGGGAGGGGCCAATGAGCAGTTCTTC. Its protein is CASSATPAGGANEQFF. Combining the CDR3 with reference TRBV2 and TRBJ2-1 gives the whole variable domain EPEVTQTPSHQVTQMGQEVILRCVPISNHLYFYWYRQILGQKVEFLVSFYNNEISEKSEIFDDQFSVERPDGSNFTLKIRSTKLEDSAMYFCASSATPAGGANEQFFGPGTRLTVL.

The V gene is TRBV15, the J gene TRBJ1-4; tentatively, D is TRBD1 (6 bases). Germline V gene sequence: CDR1 LNHNV, CDR2 YYDKDF (reference sequence). The CDR3 is made up of 14 amino acids. Trimming cost V 5 bases and J 5 bases, with 12 bases left between them. The CDR3 reads CATSGQSTNEKLFF. CDR3 in DNA: TGTGCCACCAGCGGACAGAGCACAAATGAAAAACTGTTTTTT.

The J gene is TRBJ2-2, the V gene TRBV7-3; either TRBD1 or TRBD2 may fit D (5 bases each). Between the trimmed V and J ends, which lost 6 bases and 6 bases, there was a span of 14 bases. CDR1 and CDR2 (germline): SGHTA, FQGTGA. The CDR3 has 14 amino acids. The CDR3 sequence is CASRRGRDAGELFF. CDR3 coding DNA: TGTGCCAGCAGGAGAGGCAGGGACGCCGGGGAGCTGTTTTTT.

This chain links TRBV25-1 with TRBJ1-2, with a weak D call TRBD1 (5 bases). The V and J ends lost 2 bases and 3 bases respectively, with 16 bases between them. Germline CDR1 MGHDK, CDR2 SYGVNS. The CDR3 contains 16 residues. The CDR3 DNA is TGTGCCAGCAGTGAAGAAGGTGGGAAGGGGTACTATGGCTACACCTTC. It encodes CASSEEGGKGYYGYTF.

V is TRBV20-1 and J is TRBJ2-1, with D perhaps matching TRBD2 (6 bases). The CDR3 totals 17 residues. Trimming pared 1 base from V and 0 bases from J, leaving 16 bases between. Germline CDR1 is DFQATT and CDR2 is SNEGSKA (reference sequence). DNA for the CDR3: TGCAGTGCTAGAGGGAGGGAAATAGAGAGCTCCTACAATGAGCAGTTCTTC. Protein product: CSARGREIESSYNEQFF.

This clonotype occurred a few times. This chain connects TRBV12-3 or TRBV12-4 to TRBJ2-5, with D tentatively TRBD2 (5 bases). The CDR3 contains 11 residues. This CDR3 is CATGVQETQYF. In nucleotides, the CDR3 is TGTGCAACCGGGGTGCAAGAGACCCAGTACTTC.

V usage is TRBV5-1 and J usage is TRBJ1-2, with TRBD1 as a possible D gene (6 bases). V gave up 4 bases and J gave up 2 bases, with 12 bases separating them. The CDR3 spans 14 residues. Germline V gene data show CDR1 as SGHRS and CDR2 as YFSETQ. The CDR3 loop is CASSDLQGNYGYTF. Here the CDR3 DNA reads TGCGCCAGCAGCGACCTACAGGGAAACTATGGCTACACCTTC. The whole variable domain, filled in from reference TRBV5-1 and TRBJ1-2, reads KAGVTQTPRYLIKTRGQQVTLSCSPISGHRSVSWYQQTPGQGLQFLFEYFSETQRNKGNFPGRFSGRQFSNSRSEMNVSTLELGDSALYLCASSDLQGNYGYTFGSGTRLTVV.

V gene TRBV2 combines with J gene TRBJ1-1; D unclear. The germline V and J ends were trimmed by 8 bases and 6 bases, with 16 bases remaining between them. The germline V gene has CDR1 SNHLY and CDR2 FYNNEI. The CDR3 is 13 residues long. The CDR3 spells CASQFRREAEAFF. The CDR3 coding sequence is TGTGCCAGCCAGTTTAGGAGGGAAGCTGAAGCTTTCTTT.

V and J are TRBV5-4 and TRBJ2-1; 7 bases fit TRBD1. J was trimmed by 1 base and V by 3 bases; bases with no gene match: 7. Per the germline V gene, CDR1 is SGHNT and CDR2 is YYREEE (reference sequence). The CDR3 loop spans 16 amino acids. The CDR3 is CASSSATGKSYNEQFF. The CDR3 DNA is TGTGCCAGCAGCTCAGCGACAGGGAAGTCCTACAATGAGCAGTTCTTC.

This clonotype occurred once. V usage is TRBV2 and J usage is TRBJ2-5; D is ambiguous. This CDR3 is built from 17 residues. V was cut by 7 bases and J by 3 bases, with 24 bases left in between. Looked up from germline, CDR1 is SNHLY and CDR2 is FYNNEI. CDR3 amino acids: CASTTPELYSPKETQYF. The CDR3 nucleotides are TGTGCCAGCACTACACCCGAGTTATACAGCCCAAAAGAGACCCAGTACTTC.

The J gene is TRBJ1-5, the V gene TRBV25-1, with a weak D call TRBD1 (6 bases). Germline-derived CDR1 and CDR2 are MGHDK and SYGVNS. CDR3 size: 13 residues. Trimming shortened V by 4 bases and J by 8 bases, and 12 bases separated the two germline ends. CDR3 nucleotides: TGTGCCAGCAGTGCGACAGGTTTGGAGCCCCAGCATTTT. It translates to CASSATGLEPQHF. The whole variable domain, remainder taken from reference TRBV25-1 and TRBJ1-5, is EADIYQTPRYLVIGTGKKITLECSQTMGHDKMYWYQQDPGMELHLIHYSYGVNSTEKGDLSSESTVSRIRTEHFPLTLESARPSHTSQYLCASSATGLEPQHFGDGTRLSIL.

The chain carries TRBV11-3 and TRBJ1-1, with TRBD1 identical over 8 bases. The V and J ends lost 6 bases and 5 bases, in that order; junction bases with no gene match: 8. Germline-derived CDR1 and CDR2 are SGHNT and YENEEA. CDR3 length equals 14 residues. As DNA, the CDR3 is TGTGCCAGCAGGAAACAGGGGGTTTTTACTGAAGCTTTCTTT. Its translation: CASRKQGVFTEAFF.

This clonotype was counted a few times. The chain is built from TRBV6-1 and TRBJ2-5, with D tentatively TRBD2 (6 bases). The CDR3 sequence is 13 residues long. CDR1 and CDR2 from the germline V gene are MNHNS and SASEGT. V was clipped by 4 bases and J by 4 bases, with 10 bases between them. The CDR3 DNA reads as TGTGCCAGCAGTGGGAGGGTGGGAGAGACCCAGTACTTC. Translation gives CASSGRVGETQYF.

This rearrangement joins TRBV20-1 to TRBJ2-1; TRBD1 agrees at 8 bases. Trimming removed 5 bases from V and 8 bases from J; junction bases left unmatched: 14. The CDR3 runs to 15 residues. The germline gives CDR1 DFQATT, CDR2 SNEGSKA (reference sequence). CDR3 nucleotides: TGCAGTGCTCCCCACAGACAGGGGAGGAGGGATGAGCAGTTCTTC. Amino acids: CSAPHRQGRRDEQFF.

The V gene is TRBV6-1, the J gene TRBJ1-2; possibly TRBD1 for D (6 bases). Germline lookup yields CDR1 MNHNS and CDR2 SASEGT. This CDR3 spans 16 amino acids. V lost 7 bases to trimming and J lost 0 bases, with 18 bases between them. The chain's CDR3 is CASKPETGYPNYGYTF. CDR3 in DNA: TGTGCCAGCAAACCTGAAACAGGGTACCCTAACTATGGCTACACCTTC.

This chain connects TRBV11-1 to TRBJ2-2, with D possibly matching TRBD1 (5 bases). V was trimmed by 0 bases and J by 4 bases, leaving 9 bases between them. Germline CDR1 and CDR2: SGHAT and FQDESV (reference sequence). There are 15 residues in the CDR3. The CDR3 sequence is CASSLADRATGELFF. In DNA form, the CDR3 reads TGTGCCAGCAGCTTAGCCGACAGAGCCACCGGGGAGCTGTTTTTT.

V and J are TRBV20-1 and TRBJ1-2; D ambiguous. Germline lookup yields CDR1 DFQATT and CDR2 SNEGSKA (reference sequence). The CDR3 covers 12 residues. Trimming pared 6 bases from V and 4 bases from J, leaving 12 bases between. The CDR3 bases are TGCAGTGCCCCGCATGGCGGCTATGGCTACACCTTC. It specifies CSAPHGGYGYTF.

This clonotype was counted a few times. V and J are TRBV7-2 and TRBJ1-5, with D perhaps TRBD1 (5 bases). This CDR3 contains 12 residues. Trimming left V 6 bases short and J 12 bases short, with 15 bases between. Germline V CDR1 and CDR2: SGHTA, FQGNSA. The CDR3 is CASSLRGESQHF. The CDR3 coding sequence is TGTGCCAGCAGTTTACGGGGGGAGAGCCAGCATTTT.

The V gene is TRBV5-1, the J gene TRBJ2-3, with 7 bases identical to TRBD1. The germline V gene has CDR1 SGHRS and CDR2 YFSETQ. The CDR3 is made up of 14 amino acids. The V segment lost 4 bases and the J segment 2 bases; nucleotides outside the gene matches: 4. The DNA of the CDR3 is TGCGCCAGCAGCCCGGGACAGCTCACAGATACGCAGTATTTT. Protein sequence: CASSPGQLTDTQYF.